This TCR beta chain was sequenced for a study of control samples from healthy donors and cancer patients. The repertoire was sequenced with immunoSEQ multiplex PCR; TCRdb's copy has only in-frame clones and lacks some. The table lists some 13,000 clones, about 76% of them singletons. V was shortened by 4 bases and J by 1 base, with 11 bases between the two germline ends. The length of the CDR3 is 14 residues. Per the germline V gene, CDR1 is SGHDT and CDR2 is YYEEEE. This TCR derives from a male donor with melanoma. The sequencing input was formalin-fixed, paraffin-embedded tissue. The gene calls are TRBV5-6 and TRBJ1-1; D not resolved. The CDR3 protein is CASSIGLRNTEAFF. The CDR3 region has the DNA TGTGCCAGCAGCATTGGACTGCGGAACACTGAAGCTTTCTTT.